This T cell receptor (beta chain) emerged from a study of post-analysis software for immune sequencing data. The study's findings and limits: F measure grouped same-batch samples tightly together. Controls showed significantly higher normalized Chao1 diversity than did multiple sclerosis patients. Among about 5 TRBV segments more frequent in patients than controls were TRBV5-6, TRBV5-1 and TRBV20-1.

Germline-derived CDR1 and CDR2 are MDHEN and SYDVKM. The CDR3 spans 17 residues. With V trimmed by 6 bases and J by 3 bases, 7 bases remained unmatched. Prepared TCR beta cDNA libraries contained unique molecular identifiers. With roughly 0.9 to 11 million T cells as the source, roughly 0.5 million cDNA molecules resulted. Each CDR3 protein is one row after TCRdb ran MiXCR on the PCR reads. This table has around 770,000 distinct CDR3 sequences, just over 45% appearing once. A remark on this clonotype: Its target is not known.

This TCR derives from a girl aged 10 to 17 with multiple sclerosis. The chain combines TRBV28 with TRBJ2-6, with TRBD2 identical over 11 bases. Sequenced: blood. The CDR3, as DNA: TGTGCCAGCAGCTCTCCGGGACTAGCGGTTGGGGCCAACGTCCTGACTTTC. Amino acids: CASSSPGLAVGANVLTF.